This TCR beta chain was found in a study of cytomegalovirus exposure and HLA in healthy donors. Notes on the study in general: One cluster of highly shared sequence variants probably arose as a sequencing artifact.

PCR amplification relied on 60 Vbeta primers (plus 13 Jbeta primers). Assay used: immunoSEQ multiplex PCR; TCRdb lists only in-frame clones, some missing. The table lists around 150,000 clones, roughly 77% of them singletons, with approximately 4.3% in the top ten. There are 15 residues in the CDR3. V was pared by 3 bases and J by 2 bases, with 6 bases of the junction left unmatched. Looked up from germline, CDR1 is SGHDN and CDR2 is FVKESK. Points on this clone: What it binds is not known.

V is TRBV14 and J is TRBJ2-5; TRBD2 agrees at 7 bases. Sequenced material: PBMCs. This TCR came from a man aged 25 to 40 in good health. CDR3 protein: CASSQRDYGQETQYF. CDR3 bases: TGTGCCAGCAGCCAGCGGGACTATGGGCAAGAGACCCAGTACTTC.